The 16 T cell receptor beta chains below come from one sample, sequenced in a study of spatial heterogeneity in lung cancer. TCRdb fed the 5' RACE reads into MiXCR, producing one record per CDR3 protein. The repertoire has 40,000 to 55,000 distinct CDR3 sequences, approximately 13% of them found once; the top ten carry 50% to 65%. The time point is: sample taken at primary tumor resection. Sequencing was performed on PBMCs, taken at surgery. The origin of the receptors is a male donor with early-stage non-small cell lung cancer.

The chain uses TRBV7-2 and TRBJ1-6; no clear D. Looked up from germline, CDR1 is SGHTA and CDR2 is FQGNSA. This CDR3 region has 12 residues. Trimming pared 1 base from V and 7 bases from J, leaving 2 bases between. The CDR3, as DNA: TGTGCCAGCAGCTTAGTAAATTCACCCCTCCACTTT. It yields the protein CASSLVNSPLHF.

The table lists this clonotype with a few counts. V is TRBV6-4 and J is TRBJ1-5; D is undetermined. Trimming pared 2 bases from V and 4 bases from J, leaving 12 bases between. Germline V gives CDR1 MRHNA, CDR2 SNTAGT. CDR3 size: 15 residues. Written as DNA, the CDR3 is TGTGCCAGCAGTGACGATCATGGCGGAAATCAGCCCCAGCATTTT. Translating gives CASSDDHGGNQPQHF.

This clonotype was found many times. J is TRBJ1-5 and V is TRBV5-6; D perhaps matches TRBD1 (5 bases). Germline CDR1 and CDR2: SGHDT and YYEEEE. The CDR3 loop spans 16 amino acids. Trimming shortened V by 3 bases and J by 0 bases, and 13 bases separated the two germline ends. CDR3 in amino acids: CASSSTRQLSNQPQHF. Here the CDR3 DNA reads TGTGCCAGCAGCTCCACTCGACAGCTTAGCAATCAGCCCCAGCATTTT.

A few counts support this clonotype. CDR3 bases: TGTGCCACCAGTGATTTATTCGGGAAGGACAGGGATTATAATTCACCCCTCCACTTT. Amino acid sequence: CATSDLFGKDRDYNSPLHF. The chain uses TRBV24-1 and TRBJ1-6; 8 positions agree with TRBD1. The CDR3 runs 19 residues. Germline V gene sequence: CDR1 KGHDR, CDR2 SFDVKD. J lost 4 bases, V lost 1 base, and 11 bases had no gene match.

This clonotype was observed at least ten times. The J gene is TRBJ2-2, the V gene TRBV29-1, with a tentative D call TRBD2 (6 bases). This CDR3 is 15 amino acids long. The V end was cut by 5 bases, the J end by 2 bases, with 15 bases between. Germline CDR1 and CDR2: SQVTM and ANQGSEA. The CDR3 protein is CSVSKRGENTGELFF. Here the CDR3 DNA reads TGCAGCGTTTCGAAGCGCGGGGAAAACACCGGGGAGCTGTTTTTT.

This clonotype was found a few times. J is TRBJ2-1 and V is TRBV10-1, with 9 bases lining up with TRBD2. V shed 6 bases, J shed 5 bases, and the junction held 5 bases outside the gene matches. From germline, CDR1 is WNHNN and CDR2 SYGVQD (reference sequence). The CDR3 sequence is 14 residues long. CDR3 nucleotides: TGCGCCAGCAGGAGCGGGGGGCCTAACAATGAGCAGTTCTTC. Amino acid sequence: CASRSGGPNNEQFF.

The chain couples TRBV29-1 to TRBJ2-7; no clear D gene. From germline, CDR1 is SQVTM and CDR2 ANQGSEA. Trimming pared 3 bases from V and 6 bases from J, leaving 21 bases between. There are 15 residues in the CDR3. The CDR3 protein is CSVELLSAFPGEQYF. The DNA for the CDR3 is TGCAGCGTTGAGCTTCTGTCGGCCTTCCCTGGCGAGCAGTACTTC.

This clonotype was recorded a few times. The J gene is TRBJ2-5, the V gene TRBV9; no clear D. Germline V gene sequence: CDR1 SGDLS, CDR2 YYNGEE. The CDR3 is made up of 15 amino acids. The V end lost 0 bases, the J end lost 2 bases, and 11 bases lay between the germline ends. The CDR3 loop reads CASSVGSVSQETQYF. The CDR3, as DNA: TGTGCCAGCAGCGTAGGGAGCGTATCGCAAGAGACCCAGTACTTC.

This clonotype was seen more than once but under ten times. This chain uses TRBV6-1 with TRBJ1-2; a possible D gene is TRBD1 (5 bases). The V gene's germline CDR1 is MNHNS and CDR2 SASEGT. The V end was cut by 9 bases, the J end by 0 bases, with 14 bases between. The CDR3 extends over 14 amino acids. The CDR3 reads CASRPGPPNYGYTF. CDR3 bases: TGTGCCAGTCGTCCGGGACCGCCTAACTATGGCTACACCTTC.

This clonotype was seen once. This sequence joins TRBV20-1 and TRBJ2-5; a weak D match, TRBD1 (6 bases). The CDR3 has 13 amino acids. CDR1 DFQATT and CDR2 SNEGSKA come from the germline V gene (reference sequence). V lost 0 bases, J lost 4 bases, and 9 bases lay in between. In nucleotides, the CDR3 is TGCAGTGCTAGAGACAGGGGAAGAGAGACCCAGTACTTC. As protein: CSARDRGRETQYF.

This clonotype was seen ten or more times. V and J are TRBV13 and TRBJ1-1, with D perhaps TRBD1 (6 bases). Germline CDR1 and CDR2: PRHDT and FYEKMQ (reference sequence). The length of the CDR3 is 13 residues. V gave up 7 bases and J gave up 1 base, with 10 bases separating them. CDR3 sequence reads: CASTRTENTEAFF. CDR3 sequence (DNA): TGTGCCAGCACCCGGACAGAGAACACTGAAGCTTTCTTT.

This clonotype was counted only a few times. The rearrangement joins TRBV5-4 to TRBJ1-4; TRBD1 is a possible D gene (6 bases). Germline values: CDR1 SGHNT, CDR2 YYREEE (reference sequence). Between the trimmed V and J ends, which lost 5 bases and 8 bases, there was a span of 19 bases. The CDR3 runs 15 residues. CDR3 sequence reads: CASRPGDQPSEKLFF. The CDR3 DNA is TGTGCCAGCAGGCCAGGGGATCAGCCCTCCGAAAAACTGTTTTTT.

In this sample, this clonotype turned up many times. V and J are TRBV19 and TRBJ2-2; the D gene could be TRBD1 or TRBD2 (5 bases each). V dropped 5 bases and J dropped 6 bases, with 19 bases sitting between them. Germline V gene sequence: CDR1 LNHDA, CDR2 SQIVND (reference sequence). The CDR3 is 16 amino acids. This chain's CDR3 is CASSPPGRGVPGELFF. DNA of the CDR3: TGTGCCAGTAGTCCCCCGGGCCGAGGGGTCCCCGGGGAGCTGTTTTTT.

This clonotype occurred a few times. The chain couples TRBV5-1 to TRBJ1-5, with 8 bases aligning to TRBD1. This CDR3 comprises 13 residues. Trimming at V came to 4 bases and at J to 5 bases, leaving 2 bases not matched to a gene. Germline V gives CDR1 SGHRS, CDR2 YFSETQ. For the CDR3, the DNA is TGCGCCAGCAGCACGGACAGGGATCAGCCCCAGCATTTT. Its protein product is CASSTDRDQPQHF.

This clonotype was recorded many times. The J gene is TRBJ2-2, the V gene TRBV28; TRBD2 matches 9 bases. The V gene end was trimmed by 4 bases and the J gene end by 5 bases; junction bases not matched to a gene: 5. The germline gives CDR1 MDHEN, CDR2 SYDVKM. The CDR3 sequence is 15 residues long. The CDR3 DNA reads TGTGCCAGCAGTTCCTCTGCGGGAGGGACCGGGGAGCTGTTTTTT. Translation gives CASSSSAGGTGELFF.

The CDR3 here is CASSGGPGTEAFF. CDR3 in DNA: TGTGCCAGCAGTGGGGGGCCGGGAACTGAAGCTTTCTTT. The chain employs TRBV2 and TRBJ1-1; D is possibly TRBD1 (6 bases). In germline, CDR1 is SNHLY, CDR2 FYNNEI. The CDR3 loop spans 13 amino acids. V was trimmed by 4 bases and J by 5 bases, leaving 11 bases between them. Full variable domain (outside the CDR3, taken from reference TRBV2 and TRBJ1-1): EPEVTQTPSHQVTQMGQEVILRCVPISNHLYFYWYRQILGQKVEFLVSFYNNEISEKSEIFDDQFSVERPDGSNFTLKIRSTKLEDSAMYFCASSGGPGTEAFFGQGTRLTVV.